This T cell receptor (beta chain) was captured in a study of cytomegalovirus exposure and HLA in healthy donors. The study, taken as a whole, reports: A later analysis reportedly found fewer N-insertions in an Asian-associated ancestry cluster than the roughly 670-donor mean.

The length of the CDR3 is 13 residues. CDR1 and CDR2 from the germline V gene are SGDLS and YYNGEE. V shed 0 bases and J shed 9 bases, with 13 bases lying between them. Only a few counts were recorded for this clone. The antigen is not known. The primer mix had 60 Vbeta and 13 Jbeta primers. The method was immunoSEQ multiplex PCR; TCRdb's version includes in-frame clones alone and lacks a portion of them. The table has about 140,000 clones, 60% to 85% seen once. This TCR was sampled from a man aged 35 to 55 in good health and CMV-seronegative. The rearrangement joins TRBV9 to TRBJ2-7; weak D call: TRBD2 (5 bases). The sample comprised PBMCs. The CDR3 loop is CASSVVDGGGQYF. The CDR3 region has the DNA TGTGCCAGCAGCGTAGTCGACGGAGGTGGGCAGTACTTC. The entire variable domain, with the rest obtained from reference TRBV9 and TRBJ2-7, is as follows: DSGVTQTPKHLITATGQRVTLRCSPRSGDLSVYWYQQSLDQGLQFLIQYYNGEERAKGNILERFSAQQFPDLHSELNLSSLELGDSALYFCASSVVDGGGQYFGPGTRLTVT.